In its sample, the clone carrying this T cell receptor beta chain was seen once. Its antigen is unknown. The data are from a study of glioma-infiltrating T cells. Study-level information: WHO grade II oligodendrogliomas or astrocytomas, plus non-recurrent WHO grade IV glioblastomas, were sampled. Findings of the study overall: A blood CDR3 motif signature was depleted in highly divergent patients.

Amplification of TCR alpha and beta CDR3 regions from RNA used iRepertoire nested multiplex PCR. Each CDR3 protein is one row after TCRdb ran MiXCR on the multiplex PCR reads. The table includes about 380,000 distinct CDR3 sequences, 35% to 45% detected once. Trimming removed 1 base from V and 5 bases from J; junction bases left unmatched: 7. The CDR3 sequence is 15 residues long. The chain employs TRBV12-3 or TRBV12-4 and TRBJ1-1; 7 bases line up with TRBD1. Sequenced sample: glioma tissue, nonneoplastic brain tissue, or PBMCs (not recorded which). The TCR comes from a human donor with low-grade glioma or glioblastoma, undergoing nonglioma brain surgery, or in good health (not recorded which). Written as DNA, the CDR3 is TGTGCCAGCAGTTTAGAGGGGCAGGGGGGGACTGAAGCTTTCTTT. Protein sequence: CASSLEGQGGTEAFF.